This T cell receptor beta chain was recorded in a study of shared clonotypes between healthy human individuals. Study-wide points: Naive CD4 clonotype sharing across a handful of donors was around 5%. Rarefaction curves obtained for sorted subsets showed sequencing incomplete despite large depth.

Across several immunoSEQ plates, the genomic DNA of each subset was split evenly. Clones were sequenced by immunoSEQ multiplex PCR, and TCRdb holds only the in-frame ones, with some missing. The table lists 550,000 to 800,000 clones, less than 95% of them singletons. Germline V gene lookup returns CDR1 MGHRA and CDR2 YSYEKL. This CDR3 is 14 amino acids long. Trimming stripped 4 bases from V and 4 bases from J, with 14 bases between. This clone was counted only a few times. The antigen is unknown. The sample comprised memory CD8+ T cells from PBMCs. As for subset: CD45RO+ cells pooled with CCR7-negative TemRA cells. The chain uses TRBV4-1 and TRBJ2-7; D not certain. The clonotype comes from a man younger than 35 in good health. Some clones in this sample may be carry-over from other donors' samples. DNA of the CDR3: TGCGCCAGCAGCCCCCGACACGGTGGGTACGAGCAGTACTTC. It codes for CASSPRHGGYEQYF.